This TCR beta chain was observed in a study of T cells in Graves' hyperthyroidism and ophthalmopathy. Germline lookup yields CDR1 DFQATT and CDR2 SNEGSKA (reference sequence). CDR3 length equals 14 residues. Trimming removed 0 bases at V and 0 bases at J, with 6 bases between. More than 8.5 ml of fresh peripheral blood supplied the PBMCs. Researchers amplified the TCR beta CDR3 regions from RNA transcripts. HTBI primers drove first-round RT-PCR of the TCR CDR3. MiXCR, run by TCRdb on the multiplex PCR reads, gives a single entry per CDR3 protein. The sample has a few hundred thousand distinct CDR3 sequences, under 25% seen once. The sample holds many counts of this clonotype.

This sequence was found in a man aged 18 to 29 with Graves' hyperthyroidism. The sample consisted of blood. The V and J genes are TRBV20-1 and TRBJ2-4; D gene unclear. In nucleotides, the CDR3 is TGCAGTGCTAGAGATGAGGTAGCCAAAAACATTCAGTACTTC. It is translated as CSARDEVAKNIQYF.